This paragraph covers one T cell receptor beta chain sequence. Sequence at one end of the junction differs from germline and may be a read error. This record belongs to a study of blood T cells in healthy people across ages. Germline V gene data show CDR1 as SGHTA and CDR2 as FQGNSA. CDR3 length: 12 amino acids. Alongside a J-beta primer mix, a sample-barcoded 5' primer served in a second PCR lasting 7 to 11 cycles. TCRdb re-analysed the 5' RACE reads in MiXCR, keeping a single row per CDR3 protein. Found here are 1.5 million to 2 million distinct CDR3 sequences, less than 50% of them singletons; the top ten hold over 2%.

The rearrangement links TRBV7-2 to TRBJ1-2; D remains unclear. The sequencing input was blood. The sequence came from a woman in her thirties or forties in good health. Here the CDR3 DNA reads TGTGTCAGCAGCTCCTCGACTTGCGGCTACACCTTC. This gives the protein CVSSSSTCGYTF.